The 24 T cell receptor beta chains below were found in one sample sequenced in a study of blood T cell repertoires in COVID-19. The method was immunoSEQ multiplex PCR; TCRdb's version includes in-frame clones alone and lacks a portion of them. This sample has roughly 250,000 clones, with 75% to 90% found just once. The source material was PBMCs or T cells enriched from blood (not recorded which). The receptors were gathered from a woman aged 40 to 50 with acute COVID-19.

The table lists this clone with a few counts. The sample contains more than one DNA sequence encoding this CDR3. The chain links TRBV9 to TRBJ2-1; 14 bases are shared with TRBD2. Germline lookup yields CDR1 SGDLS and CDR2 YYNGEE. V shed 4 bases and J 8 bases; nucleotides not matched to a gene: 5. The CDR3 runs to 15 residues. DNA of the CDR3: TGTGCCAGCAGCACCGGGACTAGCGGGAGTTATGAGCAGTTCTTC. The encoded protein is CASSTGTSGSYEQFF.

V usage is TRBV5-1 and J usage is TRBJ2-3; no definite D call. Trimming removed 0 bases from V and 5 bases from J, with 13 bases in between. Germline V gene data show CDR1 as SGHRS and CDR2 as YFSETQ. CDR3 size: 15 residues. In DNA form, the CDR3 reads TGCGCCAGCAGCTTGGGCCTAGTTGAAATAGATACGCAGTATTTT. This gives the protein CASSLGLVEIDTQYF.

The genes are TRBV2 and TRBJ1-6; D perhaps matches TRBD1 (5 bases). V gave up 4 bases and J gave up 9 bases, with 22 bases separating them. This CDR3 region has 17 residues. CDR1 SNHLY and CDR2 FYNNEI come from the germline V gene. CDR3 DNA: TGTGCCAGCAGTGCCCCGGCCCCGACAGAAGTAGGTTCACCCCTCCACTTT. Its protein product is CASSAPAPTEVGSPLHF.

This rearrangement joins TRBV2 to TRBJ1-1; 7 nucleotides align to TRBD1. Germline V lookup: CDR1 SNHLY, CDR2 FYNNEI. The V segment lost 7 bases and the J segment 2 bases; nucleotides outside the gene matches: 7. CDR3 size: 14 residues. CDR3 coding DNA: TGTGCCAGCAAACTCGGGACAGACAACACTGAAGCTTTCTTT. Translation: CASKLGTDNTEAFF.

The V gene is TRBV7-9, the J gene TRBJ2-2; maybe TRBD2 (5 bases). CDR3 length: 16 residues. Germline V CDR1 and CDR2: SEHNR, FQNEAQ (reference sequence). Trimming left V 5 bases short and J 0 bases short, with 13 bases between. DNA of the CDR3: TGTGCCAGCAGCGCAGGACTGCCTGCGAACACCGGGGAGCTGTTTTTT. Translating it yields CASSAGLPANTGELFF.

This chain joins TRBV7-9 and TRBJ1-1; D is ambiguous. Germline V lookup: CDR1 SEHNR, CDR2 FQNEAQ (reference sequence). CDR3 length equals 12 residues. Trimming stripped 3 bases from V and 4 bases from J, with 6 bases between. The chain's CDR3 is CASSFDSTEAFF. CDR3 sequence (DNA): TGTGCCAGCAGCTTCGATAGCACTGAAGCTTTCTTT.

The rearrangement joins TRBV5-1 to TRBJ2-1; D is possibly TRBD2 (6 bases). The V gene lost 1 base and the J gene lost 9 bases, with 11 bases spanning the gap. The CDR3 sequence is 13 residues long. The germline gives CDR1 SGHRS, CDR2 YFSETQ. CDR3 nucleotides: TGCGCCAGCAGCTTGCGACTAGACGGTGAGCAGTTCTTC. Amino acid sequence: CASSLRLDGEQFF.

The chain links TRBV2 to TRBJ2-1, with TRBD2 as a possible D gene (7 bases). CDR1 is SNHLY and CDR2 is FYNNEI in the germline V gene. V lost 3 bases and J lost 4, with 13 bases in between. This CDR3 has 15 amino acids. CDR3 region: CASSEGAGEYNEQFF. DNA of the CDR3: TGTGCCAGCAGTGAGGGGGCGGGAGAATACAATGAGCAGTTCTTC.

This clone was recorded at least ten times. The J gene is TRBJ1-1, the V gene TRBV27, with a possible D match to TRBD1 (5 bases). Germline lookup yields CDR1 MNHEY and CDR2 SMNVEV (reference sequence). CDR3 length: 11 amino acids. Trimming left V 6 bases short and J 9 bases short, with 11 bases between. The CDR3 DNA is TGTGCCAGCAGCCTGATGGGGCAAGCTTTCTTT. Translation: CASSLMGQAFF.

The chain uses TRBV18 and TRBJ2-3; 8 nucleotides line up with TRBD1. CDR1 KGHSH and CDR2 LQKENI come from the germline V gene. There are 17 residues in the CDR3. After removal of 4 bases from V and 2 bases from J, the junction contained 11 bases not matched to a gene. The CDR3 nucleotides read TGTGCCAGCTCACGACGAGGGACAGGACAAAACACAGATACGCAGTATTTT. This encodes CASSRRGTGQNTDTQYF. The full variable domain, with the rest looked up from reference TRBV18 and TRBJ2-3, is NAGVMQNPRHLVRRRGQEARLRCSPMKGHSHVYWYRQLPEEGLKFMVYLQKENIIDESGMPKERFSAEFPKEGPSILRIQQVVRGDSAAYFCASSRRGTGQNTDTQYFGPGTRLTVL.

V is TRBV5-6 and J is TRBJ2-1; D is perhaps TRBD2 (6 bases). Germline V gene sequence: CDR1 SGHDT, CDR2 YYEEEE. V shed 4 bases and J shed 8 bases, with 16 bases lying between them. The CDR3 length is 14 residues. The CDR3 coding sequence is TGTGCCAGCAGCGCGGGACTGGCAAGGGATGAGCAGTTCTTC. Translation: CASSAGLARDEQFF.

The chain recombines TRBV3-1 (or the pseudogene TRBV3-2) with TRBJ2-5; TRBD1 matches 7 bases. The CDR3 sequence is 14 residues long. Germline V CDR1 and CDR2: LGHDT, YNNKEL (reference sequence). Trimming took 3 bases from V and 3 from J; bases not matched to a gene: 4. For the CDR3, the DNA is TGTGCCAGCAGCCAGGGGACAGTCGAAGAGACCCAGTACTTC. Translated, it gives CASSQGTVEETQYF.

The chain carries TRBV30 and TRBJ1-3; 7 positions agree with TRBD1. Per germline, CDR1 GTSNPN and CDR2 SVGIG (reference sequence). Germline trimming cut 2 bases from V and 3 bases from J; bases unmatched to any gene: 7. The CDR3 consists of 15 residues. CDR3 sequence (DNA): TGTGCCTGGAGTCCAGGACAGGTGGTTGGAAACACCATATATTTT. Translation: CAWSPGQVVGNTIYF.

In its sample, this clone was seen a few times. The genes are TRBV12-5 and TRBJ1-2; 8 bases are shared with TRBD1. V dropped 6 bases and J dropped 5; count of bases not matched to a gene: 14. The germline CDR1 and CDR2 sequences are LGHNT and FRNRAP. The CDR3 is 16 amino acids. The CDR3 DNA follows: TGTGCTAGTGGCCCTTACTCCGGACAGGGAAGATATGGCTACACCTTC. Amino acids: CASGPYSGQGRYGYTF. Full variable domain (missing parts from reference TRBV12-5 and TRBJ1-2): DARVTQTPRHKVTEMGQEVTMRCQPILGHNTVFWYRQTMMQGLELLAYFRNRAPLDDSGMPKDRFSAEMPDATLATLKIQPSEPRDSAVYFCASGPYSGQGRYGYTFGSGTRLTVV.

This chain connects TRBV24-1 to TRBJ1-2, with 9 bases identical to TRBD1. CDR3 length: 15 amino acids. The trim removed 4 bases at V and 2 bases at J, leaving 4 bases unmatched. CDR1 and CDR2 (germline): KGHDR, SFDVKD. The CDR3 loop is CATSEGQGYNYGYTF. As DNA, the CDR3 is TGTGCCACCAGTGAGGGACAGGGATACAACTATGGCTACACCTTC.

The rearrangement joins TRBV4-1 to TRBJ2-5; perhaps TRBD2 as D (6 bases). This CDR3 is built from 15 residues. Germline CDR1 is MGHRA and CDR2 is YSYEKL. The V end lost 0 bases, the J end lost 2 bases, and 10 bases lay between the germline ends. The CDR3, as DNA: TGCGCCAGCAGCCAAGAGTCAGCGGGTCAAGAGACCCAGTACTTC. Its translation is CASSQESAGQETQYF.

The rearrangement uses TRBV14 and TRBJ2-1, with TRBD2 matching over 7 bases. Losses at the gene ends were 3 bases for V and 1 base for J; bases not matched to a gene: 9. The germline gives CDR1 SGHDN, CDR2 FVKESK. CDR3 length equals 17 residues. The DNA for the CDR3 is TGTGCCAGCAGCCAGGGAACCGGGACTACGTCCTACAATGAGCAGTTCTTC. Its translation is CASSQGTGTTSYNEQFF.

V is TRBV5-4 and J is TRBJ2-7, with a tentative D call TRBD2 (6 bases). The CDR3 contains 16 residues. V gave up 4 bases and J gave up 5 bases, with 22 bases separating them. Germline V lookup: CDR1 SGHNT, CDR2 YYREEE (reference sequence). The CDR3 here is CASSPAGGGGIHEQYF. CDR3 DNA: TGTGCCAGCAGCCCGGCGGGCGGCGGAGGGATCCACGAGCAGTACTTC.

J is TRBJ1-1 and V is TRBV2; possible D gene TRBD1, 5 bases. This CDR3 is built from 13 residues. The germline V and J ends were trimmed by 10 bases and 5 bases, with 17 bases remaining between them. Looked up from germline, CDR1 is SNHLY and CDR2 is FYNNEI. CDR3 residues: CATADTPGTEAFF. DNA for the CDR3: TGTGCCACCGCGGACACCCCAGGAACTGAAGCTTTCTTT.

The chain recombines TRBV18 with TRBJ2-7; 7 bases fit TRBD1. The trim removed 4 bases at V and 0 bases at J, leaving 6 bases unmatched. CDR1 is KGHSH and CDR2 is LQKENI in the germline V gene. CDR3 length: 15 amino acids. The DNA of the CDR3 is TGTGCCAGCTCACTCTCCGGGACAGCCTCCTACGAGCAGTACTTC. Encoded protein: CASSLSGTASYEQYF.

This clone occurred many times. J is TRBJ2-7 and V is TRBV15; no firm D call. V lost 0 bases and J lost 1, with 7 bases in between. The length of the CDR3 is 14 residues. Germline V gene data show CDR1 as LNHNV and CDR2 as YYDKDF (reference sequence). The CDR3 sequence is CATSRDASSYEQYF. The CDR3 DNA follows: TGTGCCACCAGCAGAGATGCCAGTTCCTACGAGCAGTACTTC.

The chain joins TRBV19 to TRBJ2-7, with D possibly TRBD1 on 6 matching bases. Per the germline V gene, CDR1 is LNHDA and CDR2 is SQIVND (reference sequence). This CDR3 contains 15 residues. With 3 bases removed from V and 4 bases from J, the gap between germline ends came to 16 bases. The CDR3 DNA follows: TGTGCCAGTAGTATCGAAACAGGGTATGGGTACGAGCAGTACTTC. Translating it yields CASSIETGYGYEQYF. Filled out from reference TRBV19 and TRBJ2-7, the complete variable domain reads DGGITQSPKYLFRKEGQNVTLSCEQNLNHDAMYWYRQDPGQGLRLIYYSQIVNDFQKGDIAEGYSVSREKKESFPLTVTSAQKNPTAFYLCASSIETGYGYEQYFGPGTRLTVT.

This clone was detected only once. V gene TRBV6-1 combines with J gene TRBJ2-6, with TRBD2 as a possible D gene (6 bases). The length of the CDR3 is 16 residues. Germline V gene lookup returns CDR1 MNHNS and CDR2 SASEGT. Deletions cut 2 bases from V and 3 bases from J, with 11 bases between. CDR3 protein: CASSEFGGSGANVLTF. DNA of the CDR3: TGTGCCAGCAGTGAATTTGGGGGGAGTGGGGCCAACGTCCTGACTTTC.

The chain combines TRBV18 with TRBJ2-7; 16 nucleotides agree with TRBD2. With V trimmed by 1 base and J by 5 bases, 8 bases remained unmatched. Germline V CDR1 and CDR2: KGHSH, LQKENI. This CDR3 region has 18 residues. In nucleotides, the CDR3 is TGTGCCAGCTCACCACTGGGACTAGCGGGAGGGAGGACCAACGAGCAGTACTTC. Amino acid sequence: CASSPLGLAGGRTNEQYF.